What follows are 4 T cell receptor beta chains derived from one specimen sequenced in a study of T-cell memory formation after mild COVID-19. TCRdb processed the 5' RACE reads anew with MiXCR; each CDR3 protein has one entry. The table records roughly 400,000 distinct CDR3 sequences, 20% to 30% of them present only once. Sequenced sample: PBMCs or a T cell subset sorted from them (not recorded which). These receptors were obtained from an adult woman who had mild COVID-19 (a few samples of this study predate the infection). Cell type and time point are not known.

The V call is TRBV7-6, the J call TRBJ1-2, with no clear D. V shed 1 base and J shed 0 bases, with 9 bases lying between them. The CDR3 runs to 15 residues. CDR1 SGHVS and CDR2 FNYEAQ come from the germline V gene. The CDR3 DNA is TGTGCCAGCAGCTTAGGCGTACCCTCTAACTATGGCTACACCTTC. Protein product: CASSLGVPSNYGYTF.

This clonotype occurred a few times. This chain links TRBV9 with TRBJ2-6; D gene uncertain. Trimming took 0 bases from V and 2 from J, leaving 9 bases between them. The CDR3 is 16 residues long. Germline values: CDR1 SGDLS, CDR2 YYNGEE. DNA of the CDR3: TGTGCCAGCAGCGTAGCTTTTGGGGCTGGGGCCAACGTCCTGACTTTC. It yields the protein CASSVAFGAGANVLTF.

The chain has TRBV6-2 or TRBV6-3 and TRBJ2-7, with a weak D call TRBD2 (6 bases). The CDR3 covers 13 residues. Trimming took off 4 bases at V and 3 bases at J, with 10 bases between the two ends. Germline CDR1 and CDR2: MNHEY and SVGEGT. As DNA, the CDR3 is TGTGCCAGCAGTTCGGACGGGGGCTACGAGCAGTACTTC. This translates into CASSSDGGYEQYF.

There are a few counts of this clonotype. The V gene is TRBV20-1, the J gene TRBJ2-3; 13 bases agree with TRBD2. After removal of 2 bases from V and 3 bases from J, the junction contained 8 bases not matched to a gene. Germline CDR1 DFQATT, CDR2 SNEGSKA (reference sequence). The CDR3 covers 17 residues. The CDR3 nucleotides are TGCAGTGCTAGATTGGAGGGACTAGCGGGGTGGACAGATACGCAGTATTTT. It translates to CSARLEGLAGWTDTQYF.